The rows below give T cell receptor beta chains drawn from one sample of a study of beta chain features in type 1 diabetes. Libraries were prepared by immunoSEQ multiplex PCR; TCRdb keeps only in-frame clonotypes and omits some of them. The sample holds some 350,000 clones, 8.5% to 10% seen once. Material for sequencing was central memory CD4+ T cells from blood. These receptor sequences come from a young man with type 1 diabetes. The CDR3 runs from the conserved cysteine through the conserved F or W. D genes are given only for firm matches. For some rows the clone size is stated as once, few or many, or as a class when expanded; others skip it.

14	TRBV6-1	-	TRBJ2-3	few	TGTGCCAGCACCGACAGCCTGAGCACAGATACGCAGTATTTT	CASTDSLSTDTQYF
14	TRBV28	TRBD1	TRBJ1-1	many	TGTGCCAGCCTAACGGGACAGGGGTTCACTGAAGCTTTCTTT	CASLTGQGFTEAFF
14	TRBV7-3	TRBD2	TRBJ2-1	-	TGTGCCAGCAGCGGTACTAGCGGGAGCGACGAGCAGTTCTTC	CASSGTSGSDEQFF
15	TRBV2	-	TRBJ1-5	-	TGTGCCAGCGAGAGATTTGGTGGAAAGGGTCAGCCCCAGCATTTT	CASERFGGKGQPQHF
17	TRBV5-1	-	TRBJ2-7	-	TGCGCCAGCAGCTTGGCCGTCTGGAGGGGCCTCGCTGTTGAGCAGTACTTC	CASSLAVWRGLAVEQYF
15	TRBV14	-	TRBJ2-1	many	TGTGCCAGCAGCCAAGGTTTCGGACGCTACAATGAGCAGTTCTTC	CASSQGFGRYNEQFF
14	TRBV5-6	-	TRBJ2-1	few	TGTGCCAGCAGCTACAGGACGGGCTACAATGAGCAGTTCTTC	CASSYRTGYNEQFF
14	TRBV15	-	TRBJ2-7	many	TGTGCCACCAGCAGAGATAAAGGGTTCGACGAGCAGTACTTC	CATSRDKGFDEQYF
15	TRBV5-1	-	TRBJ2-2	few	TGCGCCAGCAGCTTGGTTCTCGCCAACACCGGGGAGCTGTTTTTT	CASSLVLANTGELFF
14	TRBV7-9	-	TRBJ1-2	few	TGTGCCAGCAGCCTCGGGGACGCCAACTATGGCTACACCTTC	CASSLGDANYGYTF
16	TRBV10-3	-	TRBJ2-7	many	TGTGCCATCAGTGAGGGCATACTAGGCCTCGGCAACGAGCAGTACTTC	CAISEGILGLGNEQYF
11	TRBV7-9	-	TRBJ1-5	few	TGTGCCAGCGGAGGCAATCAGCCCCAGCATTTT	CASGGNQPQHF
16	TRBV30	TRBD2	TRBJ2-5	-	TGTGCCATAAATCCCCGACTAGCGGGACACCAAGAGACCCAGTACTTC	CAINPRLAGHQETQYF
13	TRBV19	-	TRBJ1-2	few	TGTGCCAGTGCCCTCGACAGATACTATGGCTACACCTTC	CASALDRYYGYTF
14	TRBV19	-	TRBJ1-5	-	TGTGCCAGTAGTATACCAGGGGACCATCAGCCCCAGCATTTT	CASSIPGDHQPQHF
15	TRBV28	TRBD2	TRBJ2-3	-	TGTGCCAGCTCCCGGACTAGCGGGAGCTCGGATACGCAGTATTTT	CASSRTSGSSDTQYF
14	TRBV4-1	TRBD1	TRBJ1-2	few	TGCGCCAGCAGCCAAGATGAGGGGGCAGGTGGCTACACCTTC	CASSQDEGAGGYTF
14	TRBV30	-	TRBJ1-2	few	TGTGCCTGGAATCGGGTCAGGGAGGCGAGGGGCTACACCTTC	CAWNRVREARGYTF
12	TRBV7-2	TRBD2	TRBJ2-1	few	TGTGCCAGCAGCTTCCGGGGGGGTGAGCAGTTCTTC	CASSFRGGEQFF
13	TRBV5-1	TRBD1	TRBJ2-5	-	TGCGCCAGCAGCTTGGGGACAGGGGAGACCCAGTACTTC	CASSLGTGETQYF
14	TRBV6-5	-	TRBJ1-5	few	TGTGCCAGCAATTTACGGGGGAGGGATCAGCCCCAGCATTTT	CASNLRGRDQPQHF
14	TRBV19	-	TRBJ2-5	-	TGTGCCAGTAGTCCGCAGGGAATACAAGAGACCCAGTACTTC	CASSPQGIQETQYF
14	TRBV11-1	TRBD1	TRBJ2-1	few	TGTGCCAGCAGCAGAGGGACAGCAAGCAATGAGCAGTTCTTC	CASSRGTASNEQFF
14	TRBV9	TRBD2	TRBJ2-3	few	TGTGCCAGCAGCGCGCGGGAGGGCGCAGATACGCAGTATTTT	CASSAREGADTQYF
11	TRBV29-1	-	TRBJ2-3	many	TGCAGCGCCTCGAAGGAAGATACGCAGTATTTT	CSASKEDTQYF
16	TRBV28	TRBD1	TRBJ1-5	-	TGTGCCAGCGGGCAAACAGACAGGGGCGGCAATCAGCCCCAGCATTTT	CASGQTDRGGNQPQHF
13	TRBV4-2	-	TRBJ1-2	-	TGTGCCAGCAGCCCCGAAGCGGGCTATGGCTACACCTTC	CASSPEAGYGYTF
14	TRBV25-1	TRBD2	TRBJ2-7	-	TGTGCCAGCAGTGACCGACTAGCGGGAGAAGCGCAGTACTTC	CASSDRLAGEAQYF
13	TRBV29-1	TRBD2	TRBJ2-1	few	TGCAGCGTTGAACGACTAGCGGGGAATGAGCAGTTCTTC	CSVERLAGNEQFF
16	TRBV27	-	TRBJ2-7	-	TGTGCCAGCAGTCCTAGAGATCCAGGGGCCGGCTACGAGCAGTACTTC	CASSPRDPGAGYEQYF
13	TRBV10-1	TRBD1	TRBJ1-2	few	TGCGCCAGCAGTCCCGGGACAGGCTATGGCTACACCTTC	CASSPGTGYGYTF
19	TRBV19	-	TRBJ1-1	-	TGTGCCAGTAGTATATTTGGTGAGGGCTACGGTGGTATCGGGGAAGGAGCTTTCTTT	CASSIFGEGYGGIGEGAFF
16	TRBV19	-	TRBJ2-6	many	TGTGCCAGTAGGGGCAGGGGTCCCTCTGGGGCCAACGTCCTGACTTTC	CASRGRGPSGANVLTF
12	TRBV2	-	TRBJ2-7	-	TGTGCCAGCTCAAGGATCTCCTACGAGCAGTACTTC	CASSRISYEQYF
14	TRBV9	-	TRBJ2-1	-	TGTGCCAGCAGCCGGGGGAGCTCCTACAATGAGCAGTTCTTC	CASSRGSSYNEQFF
18	TRBV4-3	TRBD2	TRBJ2-3	-	TGCGCCAGCAGCCAAAACCCCCGGACTAGCGGTATCATTGATACGCAGTATTTT	CASSQNPRTSGIIDTQYF
12	TRBV27	-	TRBJ2-3	-	TGTGCCAGCAGTTTCTGGAAGGATACGCAGTATTTT	CASSFWKDTQYF
16	TRBV12-5	TRBD1	TRBJ2-1	few	TGTGCTAGTGGTTACAGGGGCCGGAGCTCCTACAATGAGCAGTTCTTC	CASGYRGRSSYNEQFF
15	TRBV30	-	TRBJ2-5	-	TGTGCCTCGCAACTACGGGATCCTTTTAGGGAGACCCAGTACTTC	CASQLRDPFRETQYF